This T cell receptor (beta chain) was obtained from a study of CD8+ T cells in alopecia areata. General study findings and limits: Compared with normal scalp, lesional scalp had higher clonality and more expanded CD8+ clones.

With respect to this clone: Its antigen is unknown.

Described treatment: oral pan-JAK inhibitor, 5-10 mg twice daily. The ends were cut back, 2 bases at V and 4 bases at J, with 5 bases in the middle. The length of the CDR3 is 11 residues. CDR1 GTSNPN and CDR2 SVGIG come from the germline V gene (reference sequence). RNA extraction was followed by reverse transcription into cDNA, which acted as the sequencing template. The data were produced by immunoSEQ multiplex PCR, yet TCRdb's version contains in-frame clones alone and is incomplete. The data contain about 220,000 clones, about 58% of them singletons. This sequence was found in a human donor with alopecia areata. The sample was CD4+ T cells sorted from blood, taken at week 4, from a patient treated with tofacitinib. The gene calls are TRBV30 and TRBJ2-5; a possible D gene is TRBD2 (5 bases). The CDR3 coding sequence is TGTGCCTGGAGTCGGGGAGAGACCCAGTACTTC. Protein sequence: CAWSRGETQYF.